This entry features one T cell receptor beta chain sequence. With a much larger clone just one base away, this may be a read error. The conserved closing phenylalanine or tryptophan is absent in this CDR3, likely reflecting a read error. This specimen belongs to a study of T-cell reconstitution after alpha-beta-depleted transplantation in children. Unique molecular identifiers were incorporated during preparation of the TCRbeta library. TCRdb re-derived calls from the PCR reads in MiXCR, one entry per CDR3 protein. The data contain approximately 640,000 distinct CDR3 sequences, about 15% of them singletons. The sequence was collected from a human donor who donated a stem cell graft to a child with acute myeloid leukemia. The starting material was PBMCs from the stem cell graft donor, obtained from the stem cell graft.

The CDR3 sequence is CASSYSATLNTEAFY. In DNA, the CDR3 is TGTGCCAGCAGTTACTCGGCGACTCTGAACACTGAAGCTTTCTAT. The rearrangement joins TRBV6-5 to TRBJ1-1; D gene ambiguous. Looked up from germline, CDR1 is MNHEY and CDR2 is SVGAGI. V lost 0 bases and J 0 bases, leaving 8 bases between the germline ends. This CDR3 region has 15 residues.